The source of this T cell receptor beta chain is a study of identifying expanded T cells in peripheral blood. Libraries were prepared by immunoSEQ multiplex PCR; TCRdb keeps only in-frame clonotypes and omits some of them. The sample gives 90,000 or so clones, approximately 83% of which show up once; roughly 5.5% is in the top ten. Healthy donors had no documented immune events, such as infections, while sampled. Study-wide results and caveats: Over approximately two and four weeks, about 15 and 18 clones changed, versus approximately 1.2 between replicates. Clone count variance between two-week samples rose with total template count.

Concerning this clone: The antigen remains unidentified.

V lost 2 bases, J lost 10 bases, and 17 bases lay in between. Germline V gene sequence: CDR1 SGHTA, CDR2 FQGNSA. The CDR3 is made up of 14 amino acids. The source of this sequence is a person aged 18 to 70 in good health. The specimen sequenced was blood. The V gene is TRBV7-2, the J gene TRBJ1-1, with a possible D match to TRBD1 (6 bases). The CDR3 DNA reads TGTGCCAGCAGCTTATCGTATGGGACATGGGGAGCTTTCTTT. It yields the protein CASSLSYGTWGAFF.